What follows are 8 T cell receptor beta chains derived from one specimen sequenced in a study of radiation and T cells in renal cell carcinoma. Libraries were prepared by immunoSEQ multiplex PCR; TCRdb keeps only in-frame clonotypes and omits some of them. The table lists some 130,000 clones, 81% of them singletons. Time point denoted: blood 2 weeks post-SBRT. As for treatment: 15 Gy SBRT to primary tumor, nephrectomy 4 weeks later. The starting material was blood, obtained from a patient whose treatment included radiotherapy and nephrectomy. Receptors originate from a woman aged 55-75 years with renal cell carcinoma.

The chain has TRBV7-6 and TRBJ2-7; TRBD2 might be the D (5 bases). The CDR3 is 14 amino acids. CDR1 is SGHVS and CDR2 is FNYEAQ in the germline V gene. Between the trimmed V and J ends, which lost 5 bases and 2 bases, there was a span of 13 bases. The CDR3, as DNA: TGTGCCAGCAGCCCCGGCCCGAGGGCCTACGAGCAGTACTTC. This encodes CASSPGPRAYEQYF.

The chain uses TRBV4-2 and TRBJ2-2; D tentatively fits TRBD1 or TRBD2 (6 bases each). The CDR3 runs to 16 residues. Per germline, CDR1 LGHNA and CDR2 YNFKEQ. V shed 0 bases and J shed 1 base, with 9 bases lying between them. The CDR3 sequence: CASSQDGGRNTGELFF. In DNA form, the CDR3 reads TGTGCCAGCAGCCAAGACGGGGGCCGGAACACCGGGGAGCTGTTTTTT.

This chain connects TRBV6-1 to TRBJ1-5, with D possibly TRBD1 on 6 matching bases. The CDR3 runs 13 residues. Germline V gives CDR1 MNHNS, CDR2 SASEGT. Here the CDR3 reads CASGRGHNQPQHF. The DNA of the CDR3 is TGTGCATCGGGGCGGGGGCACAATCAGCCCCAGCATTTT.

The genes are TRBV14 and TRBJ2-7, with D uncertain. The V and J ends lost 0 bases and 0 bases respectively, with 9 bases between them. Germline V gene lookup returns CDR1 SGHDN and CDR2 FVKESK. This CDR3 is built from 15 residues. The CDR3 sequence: CASSQEGFPSYEQYF. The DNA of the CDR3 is TGTGCCAGCAGCCAAGAAGGGTTCCCCTCCTACGAGCAGTACTTC.

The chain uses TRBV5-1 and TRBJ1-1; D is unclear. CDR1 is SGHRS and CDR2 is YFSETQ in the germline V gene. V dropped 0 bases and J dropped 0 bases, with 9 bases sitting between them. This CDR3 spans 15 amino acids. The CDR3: CASSLGELLNTEAFF. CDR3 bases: TGCGCCAGCAGCTTGGGAGAACTTCTGAACACTGAAGCTTTCTTT. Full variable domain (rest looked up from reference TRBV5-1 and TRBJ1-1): KAGVTQTPRYLIKTRGQQVTLSCSPISGHRSVSWYQQTPGQGLQFLFEYFSETQRNKGNFPGRFSGRQFSNSRSEMNVSTLELGDSALYLCASSLGELLNTEAFFGQGTRLTVV.

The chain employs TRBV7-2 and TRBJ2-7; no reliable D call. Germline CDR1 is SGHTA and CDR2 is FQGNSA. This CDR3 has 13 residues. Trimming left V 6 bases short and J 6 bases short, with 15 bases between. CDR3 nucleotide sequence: TGTGCCAGCAGTCTCGGACCTTCCCCCGAGCAGTACTTC. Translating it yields CASSLGPSPEQYF.

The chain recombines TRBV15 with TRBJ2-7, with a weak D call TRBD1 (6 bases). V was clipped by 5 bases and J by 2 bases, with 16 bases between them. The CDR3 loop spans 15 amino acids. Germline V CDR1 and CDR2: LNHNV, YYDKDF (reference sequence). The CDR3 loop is CATSRSVQGAYEQYF. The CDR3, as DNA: TGTGCCACCAGCCGCTCAGTACAGGGCGCCTACGAGCAGTACTTC.

CDR3 nucleotides: TGTGCCAGCAGCTTGGTTTCAGGGGAGGCCTACGAGCAGTACTTC. This gives the protein CASSLVSGEAYEQYF. V gene TRBV5-5 combines with J gene TRBJ2-7, with D possibly being TRBD1 or TRBD2 (6 bases each). CDR3 length: 15 amino acids. Trimming took off 0 bases at V and 2 bases at J, with 12 bases between the two ends. CDR1 SGHKS and CDR2 YYEKEE come from the germline V gene (reference sequence). The whole variable domain, filled in from reference TRBV5-5 and TRBJ2-7, reads DAGVTQSPTHLIKTRGQQVTLRCSPISGHKSVSWYQQVLGQGPQFIFQYYEKEERGRGNFPDRFSARQFPNYSSELNVNALLLGDSALYLCASSLVSGEAYEQYFGPGTRLTVT.